Below are 11 T cell receptor beta chains sequenced from a single sample in a study of radiation and T cells in renal cell carcinoma. TCRdb's copy holds only in-frame clones and misses some; the assay was immunoSEQ multiplex PCR. Of fewer than 150,000 clones in the sample, more than 70% were seen once. Time point specified: blood 2 weeks post-SBRT. The treatment is: 15 Gy SBRT to primary tumor, nephrectomy 4 weeks later. The sample consisted of blood, taken from a patient whose treatment included radiotherapy and nephrectomy. Receptor source: a woman aged 70 to 79 with renal cell carcinoma.

The rearrangement uses TRBV4-2 and TRBJ1-6, with D possibly TRBD1 on 6 matching bases. V was pared by 3 bases and J by 3 bases, with 12 bases between. The CDR3 sequence is 16 residues long. In germline, CDR1 is LGHNA, CDR2 YNFKEQ. CDR3 nucleotides: TGTGCCAGCAGCCAGAATGGACAGATCTATAATTCACCCCTCCACTTT. This translates into CASSQNGQIYNSPLHF.

J is TRBJ1-2 and V is TRBV19; D uncertain. Trimming removed 3 bases at V and 2 bases at J, with 7 bases between. CDR1 is LNHDA, CDR2 SQIVND, per germline (reference sequence). The length of the CDR3 is 13 residues. This CDR3 reads CASSMLLNYGYTF. The CDR3 bases are TGTGCCAGTAGTATGCTGTTGAACTATGGCTACACCTTC.

The chain recombines TRBV19 with TRBJ2-5; D may be TRBD2 (6 bases). CDR1 LNHDA and CDR2 SQIVND come from the germline V gene (reference sequence). V was shortened by 6 bases and J by 5 bases, with 13 bases between the two germline ends. This CDR3 region has 13 residues. The CDR3 sequence: CASRKEAGETQYF. DNA of the CDR3: TGTGCCAGTAGGAAAGAGGCGGGGGAGACCCAGTACTTC. Together with reference TRBV19 and TRBJ2-5, the CDR3 gives the full variable domain: DGGITQSPKYLFRKEGQNVTLSCEQNLNHDAMYWYRQDPGQGLRLIYYSQIVNDFQKGDIAEGYSVSREKKESFPLTVTSAQKNPTAFYLCASRKEAGETQYFGPGTRLLVL.

This clone was recorded only once. This sequence joins TRBV11-3 and TRBJ2-7; D not resolved. V lost 1 base and J lost 7, with 5 bases in between. The germline V gene encodes CDR1 SGHNT and CDR2 YENEEA. The CDR3 extends over 11 amino acids. CDR3 region: CASSLVGEQYF. The CDR3 DNA sequence: TGTGCCAGCAGCTTAGTGGGGGAGCAGTACTTC.

The V gene is TRBV5-5, the J gene TRBJ2-1, with 11 bases lining up with TRBD2. CDR1 SGHKS and CDR2 YYEKEE come from the germline V gene (reference sequence). The CDR3 spans 14 residues. V trimming: 2 bases; J trimming: 7 bases; junction bases outside the gene matches: 2. CDR3 DNA: TGTGCCAGCAGCTTCCGACTAGCGGGGAATGAGCAGTTCTTC. This translates into CASSFRLAGNEQFF.

V gene TRBV4-1 combines with J gene TRBJ1-6; D unclear. Between the trimmed V and J ends, which lost 4 bases and 5 bases, there was a span of 15 bases. Germline V gene data show CDR1 as MGHRA and CDR2 as YSYEKL. The CDR3 has 16 residues. CDR3 in amino acids: CASSPRRTTNNSPLHF. The CDR3 nucleotides read TGCGCCAGCAGCCCCCGACGAACTACTAATAATTCACCCCTCCACTTT.

V is TRBV11-1 and J is TRBJ2-5; 10 bases are a match to TRBD2. CDR3 size: 15 residues. The J segment lost 2 bases and the V segment lost 1 base, leaving 1 base of the junction unmatched. Germline-derived CDR1 and CDR2 are SGHAT and FQDESV (reference sequence). CDR3 residues: CASSLGTSGQETQYF. CDR3 nucleotide sequence: TGTGCCAGCAGCTTAGGGACTAGCGGACAAGAGACCCAGTACTTC.

The chain combines TRBV9 with TRBJ1-1; D perhaps matches TRBD1 (5 bases). The CDR3 is 16 amino acids. From germline, CDR1 is SGDLS and CDR2 YYNGEE. V gave up 4 bases and J gave up 0 bases, with 16 bases separating them. The CDR3 here is CASSPSGPPLNTEAFF. CDR3 nucleotide sequence: TGTGCCAGCAGCCCATCGGGACCCCCTTTGAACACTGAAGCTTTCTTT.

This chain links TRBV20-1 with TRBJ1-2; no definite D call. Germline CDR1 reads DFQATT; CDR2 reads SNEGSKA (reference sequence). The length of the CDR3 is 10 residues. CDR3 protein: CTAFNYGYTF. The CDR3 DNA reads TGCACTGCCTTTAACTATGGCTACACCTTC.

The chain has TRBV5-4 and TRBJ1-1, with D possibly matching TRBD1 (5 bases). The V gene lost 0 bases and the J gene lost 6 bases, with 21 bases spanning the gap. The germline V gene has CDR1 SGHNT and CDR2 YYREEE (reference sequence). This CDR3 spans 17 amino acids. CDR3 coding DNA: TGTGCCAGCAGCTTGGGGGGGACGGACCCCGGAGGGGCTGAAGCTTTCTTT. This translates into CASSLGGTDPGGAEAFF.

This chain connects TRBV28 to TRBJ1-2, with D possibly matching TRBD1 (6 bases). V gave up 6 bases and J gave up 5 bases, with 19 bases separating them. This CDR3 comprises 15 residues. Germline V gene lookup returns CDR1 MDHEN and CDR2 SYDVKM. CDR3 DNA sequence: TGTGCCAGCAGCCAGTCAGGGGCCCTTAGGTATGGCTACACCTTC. Translated, it gives CASSQSGALRYGYTF.